This T cell receptor (beta chain) was captured in a study of cytomegalovirus exposure and HLA in healthy donors. Researchers ran the PCR with 60 Vbeta and 13 Jbeta primers. Data came from immunoSEQ multiplex PCR; TCRdb stores just in-frame clones and leaves some out. The sample gives approximately 150,000 clones, around 60% of which show up once; roughly 6.8% is in the top ten. Study results and limitations: No immune exposure information besides CMV serostatus was available. By a later analysis, the bulk of CMV-associated TCR beta chains appeared HLA-restricted.

About this clone: Antigen unknown.

Trimming shortened V by 3 bases and J by 0 bases, and 12 bases separated the two germline ends. CDR1 and CDR2 (germline): KGHSH, LQKENI. The CDR3 is made up of 15 amino acids. The chain is built from TRBV18 and TRBJ2-7; tentatively, D is TRBD1 (5 bases). The sequenced sample was PBMCs. The source is a woman aged 60 to 75 in good health and CMV-seropositive. In nucleotides, the CDR3 is TGTGCCAGCTCACCCCAGGGTAGATACTCCTACGAGCAGTACTTC. Its translation: CASSPQGRYSYEQYF. Filled out from reference TRBV18 and TRBJ2-7, the complete variable domain reads NAGVMQNPRHLVRRRGQEARLRCSPMKGHSHVYWYRQLPEEGLKFMVYLQKENIIDESGMPKERFSAEFPKEGPSILRIQQVVRGDSAAYFCASSPQGRYSYEQYFGPGTRLTVT.